Below, one T cell receptor (beta chain) is given with its context. This clonotype was counted ten times or more. Its antigen remains undetermined. No qualities accompany the bases; no much larger clone lies one base away. Deletion took 5 bases off V and 9 bases off J, with a span of 17 bases between the germline ends. The germline V gene yields MNHEY for CDR1 and SVGEGT for CDR2. Counted from cysteine to phenylalanine, this CDR3 has 14 amino acids. The only DNA kept is the CDR3, 42 bases in frame from the first base. In the paper's terms, the treatment or condition label means: allogeneic hematopoietic cell transplantation with graft depleted of TCRalphabeta T cells and CD19 B cells. Transplant recipients were children who received TCRalphabeta/CD19-depleted allogeneic hematopoietic cell grafts. Receptors were amplified or captured by PCR. The reads were generated on an Illumina HiSeq 2500. To normalize quantification of the TCRbeta repertoire, the TCR libraries were built with molecular barcoding that relied on unique molecular identifiers. TCRdb applied fastp at Q25 and MiXCR to the public reads, then kept only in-frame beta chains. Rows merge per CDR3 protein into single entries with the most common DNA and genes. The sample table records roughly 670,000 distinct CDR3 sequences; around 12% of these occur just once. Clones ranked in the top ten supply 0.79% of the sample.

This record belongs to a study of T-cell reconstitution after alpha-beta-depleted transplantation in children (dated by TCRdb to the mid-2010s). Looking at the study overall: Using TCR repertoire profiling, the study followed T-cell immune reconstitution in a quantitative way in children after TCRalphabeta/CD19-depleted allogeneic hematopoietic cell transplantation.

Overall results and qualifications from the work: The high TCRbeta diversity at day 60 in some patients was ascribed to recipient T cells and intrathymic progenitors that had survived conditioning. The frequencies of hyperexpanded clones fell over the following months, and after one year, T-cell counts and TCRbeta diversity were mostly attributed to newly produced T cells. The apparently early alphabetaT-cell count recovery about two months after transplant was reportedly dependent on only several hundred rapidly expanded clones derived from non-depleted graft cells.

The V and J genes are TRBV6-2 or TRBV6-3 and TRBJ2-1; too little of a D gene remains to name it. The sequence came from a girl aged 2 to 9 with congenital amegakaryocytic thrombocytopenia, due to receive a stem cell transplant. Material: PBMCs, obtained before TCRalphabeta/CD19-depleted stem cell transplant. The nucleotide sequence reads as follows: TGTGCCAGCAGTCAATGGGGTACAATAGGTGAGCAGTTCTTC. It codes for CASSQWGTIGEQFF.